This T cell receptor beta chain was found in a study of T cell responses to AZD1222 COVID-19 vaccine. Whole-study results and caveats: Baseline testing showed seropositivity in only six AZD1222 recipients. Repertoire sampling was restricted to post-peak T cell response timepoints. Two AZD1222 administrations were followed by greater Spike-specific TCR breadth and depth. Clonal diversity may have been underestimated, and the donors were mostly white British, with more females than males.

With respect to this clone: Antigen: not known.

TCRdb's table, derived via immunoSEQ multiplex PCR, lists solely in-frame clones and lacks some. The table includes about 130,000 clones, 92% detected once. The clonotype comes from an adult who received the AZD1222 COVID-19 vaccine. Source: peripheral blood, taken 28 days after the second AZD1222 dose.

The CDR3 nucleotides are TGTGCCAGCAGCTATGCCGGGACTATGGGGGATGAGGAGCAGTTCTTC. It specifies CASSYAGTMGDEEQFF. J is TRBJ2-1 and V is TRBV3-1 (or the pseudogene TRBV3-2); 7 bases align to TRBD2. The J segment lost 10 bases and the V segment lost 5 bases, leaving 17 bases of the junction unmatched. The CDR3 covers 16 residues. Germline V gene sequence: CDR1 LGHDT, CDR2 YNNKEL (reference sequence).